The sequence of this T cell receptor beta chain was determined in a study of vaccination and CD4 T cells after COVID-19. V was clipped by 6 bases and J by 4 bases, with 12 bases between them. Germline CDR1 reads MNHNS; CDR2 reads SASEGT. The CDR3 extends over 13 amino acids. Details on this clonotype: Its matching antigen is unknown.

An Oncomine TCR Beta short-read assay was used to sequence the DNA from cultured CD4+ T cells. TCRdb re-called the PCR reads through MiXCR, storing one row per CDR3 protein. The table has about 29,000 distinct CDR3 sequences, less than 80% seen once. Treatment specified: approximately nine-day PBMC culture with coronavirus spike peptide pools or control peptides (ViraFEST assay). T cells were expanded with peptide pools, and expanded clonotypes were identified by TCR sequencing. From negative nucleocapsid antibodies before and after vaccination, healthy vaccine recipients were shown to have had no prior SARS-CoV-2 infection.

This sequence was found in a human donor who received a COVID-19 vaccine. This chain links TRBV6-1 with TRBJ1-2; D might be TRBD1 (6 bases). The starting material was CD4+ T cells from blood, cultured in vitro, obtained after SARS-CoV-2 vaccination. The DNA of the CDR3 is TGTGCCAGCAGCCCTGACAGGTTCTATGGCTACACCTTC. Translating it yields CASSPDRFYGYTF.